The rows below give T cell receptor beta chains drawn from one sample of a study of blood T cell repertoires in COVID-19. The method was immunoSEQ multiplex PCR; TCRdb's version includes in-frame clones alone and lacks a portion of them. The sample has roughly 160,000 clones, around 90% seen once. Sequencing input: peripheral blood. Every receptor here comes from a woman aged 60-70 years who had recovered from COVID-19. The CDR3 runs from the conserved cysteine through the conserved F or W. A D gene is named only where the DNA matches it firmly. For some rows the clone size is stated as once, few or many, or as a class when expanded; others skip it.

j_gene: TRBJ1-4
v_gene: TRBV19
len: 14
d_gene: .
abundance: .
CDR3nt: TGTGCCAGTAGTAACTCTGCAACTAATGAAAAACTGTTTTTT
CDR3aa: CASSNSATNEKLFF

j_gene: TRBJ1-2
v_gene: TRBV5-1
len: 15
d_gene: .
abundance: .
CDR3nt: TGCGCCAGCAGCTTGCGGGACACGTCTAACTATGGCTACACCTTC
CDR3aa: CASSLRDTSNYGYTF

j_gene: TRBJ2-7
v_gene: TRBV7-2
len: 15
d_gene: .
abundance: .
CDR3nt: TGTGCCAGCAGCCTCTTAGGGGGGGCTTACTACGAGCAGTACTTC
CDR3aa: CASSLLGGAYYEQYF

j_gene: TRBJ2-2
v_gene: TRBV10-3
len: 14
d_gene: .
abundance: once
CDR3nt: TGTGCCATCAGACCACCGAGGGACACCGGGGAGCTGTTTTTT
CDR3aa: CAIRPPRDTGELFF

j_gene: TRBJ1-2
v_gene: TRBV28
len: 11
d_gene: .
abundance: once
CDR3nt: TGTGCCACCACATCCAACTATGGCTACACCTTC
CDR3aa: CATTSNYGYTF

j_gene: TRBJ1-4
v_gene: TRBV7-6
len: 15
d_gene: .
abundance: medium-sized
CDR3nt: TGTGCCAGCAGCTTAGAGGCGGGAAGTAATGAAAAACTGTTTTTT
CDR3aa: CASSLEAGSNEKLFF

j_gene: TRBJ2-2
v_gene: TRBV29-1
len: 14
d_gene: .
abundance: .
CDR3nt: TGCAGCGTCGGACAAGCCTTGAACACCGGGGAGCTGTTTTTT
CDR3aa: CSVGQALNTGELFF

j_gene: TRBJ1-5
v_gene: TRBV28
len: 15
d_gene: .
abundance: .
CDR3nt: TGTGCCAGCAGTGCTCGAATCGGTTCCCGGCAGCCCCAGCATTTT
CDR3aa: CASSARIGSRQPQHF

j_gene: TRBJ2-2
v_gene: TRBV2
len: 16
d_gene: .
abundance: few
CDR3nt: TGTGCCAGCAGTGAGGCGGGGGCCCCGAACACCGGGGAGCTGTTTTTT
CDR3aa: CASSEAGAPNTGELFF

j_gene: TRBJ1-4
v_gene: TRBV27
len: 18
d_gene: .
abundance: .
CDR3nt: TGTGCCAGCAGTCCCATTGCCTTCGATCCAGCAACTAATGAAAAACTGTTTTTT
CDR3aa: CASSPIAFDPATNEKLFF

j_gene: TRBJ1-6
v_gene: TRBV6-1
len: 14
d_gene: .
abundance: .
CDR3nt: TGTGCCAGCAGTGAGACCGGGTATAATTCACCCCTCCACTTT
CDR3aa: CASSETGYNSPLHF

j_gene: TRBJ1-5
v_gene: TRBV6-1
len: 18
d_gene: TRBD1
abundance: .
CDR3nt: TGTGCCAGCAGTGAAGTAATTGGGACAGGATATAGCAATCAGCCCCAGCATTTT
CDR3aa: CASSEVIGTGYSNQPQHF

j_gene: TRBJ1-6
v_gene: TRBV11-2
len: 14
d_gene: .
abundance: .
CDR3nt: TGTGCCAGCAGCTTACAGACAGATAATTCACCCCTCCACTTT
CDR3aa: CASSLQTDNSPLHF

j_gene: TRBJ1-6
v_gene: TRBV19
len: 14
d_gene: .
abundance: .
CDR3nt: TGTGCCAGTAGTATTCGGGGGGGCGATTCACCCCTCCACTTT
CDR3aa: CASSIRGGDSPLHF

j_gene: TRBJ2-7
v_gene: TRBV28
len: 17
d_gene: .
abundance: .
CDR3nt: TGTGCCAGCAGTTATGACGTCTTGGGCTCGAGCTCCTACGAGCAGTACTTC
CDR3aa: CASSYDVLGSSSYEQYF

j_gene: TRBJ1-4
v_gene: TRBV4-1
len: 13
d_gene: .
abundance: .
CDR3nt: TGCGCCAGCAGCCAAGTTCGGAATGAAAAACTGTTTTTT
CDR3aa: CASSQVRNEKLFF

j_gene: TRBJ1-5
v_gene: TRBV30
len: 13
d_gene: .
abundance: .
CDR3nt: TGTGCCTGGACCAGGGGAGGCAATCAGCCCCAGCATTTT
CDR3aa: CAWTRGGNQPQHF

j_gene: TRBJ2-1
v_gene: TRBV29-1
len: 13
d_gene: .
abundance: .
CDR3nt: TGCAGCAGTCAGAAGGGGGTTAACAATGAGCAGTTCTTC
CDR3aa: CSSQKGVNNEQFF

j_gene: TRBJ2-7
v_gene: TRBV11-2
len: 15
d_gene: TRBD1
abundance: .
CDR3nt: TGTGCCAGCAGGTTACCGGGACAGGGGGGCTACGAGCAGTACTTC
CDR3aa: CASRLPGQGGYEQYF

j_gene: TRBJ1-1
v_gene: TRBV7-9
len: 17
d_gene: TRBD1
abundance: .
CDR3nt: TGTGCCAGCAGCTCACTCGTTGGACAGGGGGGGAACACTGAAGCTTTCTTT
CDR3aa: CASSSLVGQGGNTEAFF

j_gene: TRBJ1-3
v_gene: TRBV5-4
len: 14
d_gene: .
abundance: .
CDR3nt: TGTGCCAGCAGCCTCCTTGGGCCTGGAAACACCATATATTTT
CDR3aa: CASSLLGPGNTIYF

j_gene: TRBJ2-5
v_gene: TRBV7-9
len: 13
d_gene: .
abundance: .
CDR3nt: TGTGCCAGCAGCTTCGAGGGGGTTGGGGCCCAGTACTTC
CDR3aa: CASSFEGVGAQYF

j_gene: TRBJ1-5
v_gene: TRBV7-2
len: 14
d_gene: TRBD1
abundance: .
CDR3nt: TGTGCCAGCAGCTCTACAGGGGCCGGTCAGCCCCAGCATTTT
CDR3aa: CASSSTGAGQPQHF

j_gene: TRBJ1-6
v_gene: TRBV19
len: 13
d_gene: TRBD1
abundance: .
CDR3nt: TGTGCCAGCAGACAGGGGGCTAATTCACCCCTCCACTTT
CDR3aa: CASRQGANSPLHF

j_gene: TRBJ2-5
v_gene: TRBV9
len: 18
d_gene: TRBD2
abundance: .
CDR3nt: TGTGCCAGCAGCGTAGCAAGCCCGGGGAGGGCTGGTCGGGAGACCCAGTACTTC
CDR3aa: CASSVASPGRAGRETQYF

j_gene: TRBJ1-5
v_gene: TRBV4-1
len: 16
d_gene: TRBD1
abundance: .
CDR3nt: TGCGCCAGCAGCAGGCAACCGACAGGGGTCAGGGGGCCCCAGCATTTT
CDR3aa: CASSRQPTGVRGPQHF

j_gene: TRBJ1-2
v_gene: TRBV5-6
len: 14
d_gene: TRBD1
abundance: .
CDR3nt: TGTGCCAGCAGCTTCCTCGACAGGGGATATTACTACACCTTC
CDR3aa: CASSFLDRGYYYTF

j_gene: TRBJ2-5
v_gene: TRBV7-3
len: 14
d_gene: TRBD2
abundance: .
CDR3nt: TGTGCCAGCAGCTTAGCGGGGGGCGAAGAGACCCAGTACTTC
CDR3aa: CASSLAGGEETQYF

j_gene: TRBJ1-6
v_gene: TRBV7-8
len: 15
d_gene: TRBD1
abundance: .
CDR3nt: TGTGCCAGCAGCTCCCGGACAGGTTTTAATTCACCCCTCCACTTT
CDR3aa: CASSSRTGFNSPLHF

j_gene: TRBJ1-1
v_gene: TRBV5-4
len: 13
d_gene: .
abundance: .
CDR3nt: TGTGCCAGCAGCCTAGGTCCTAACACTGAAGCTTTCTTT
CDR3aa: CASSLGPNTEAFF

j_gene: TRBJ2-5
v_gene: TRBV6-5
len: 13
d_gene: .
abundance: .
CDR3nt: TGTGCCAGCTTGGACAGCAAACAAGAGACCCAGTACTTC
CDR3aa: CASLDSKQETQYF

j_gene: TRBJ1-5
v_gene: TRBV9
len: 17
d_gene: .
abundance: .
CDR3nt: TGTGCCAGCAGCGTAGGCCCAGGAGGATATAGCAATCAGCCCCAGCATTTT
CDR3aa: CASSVGPGGYSNQPQHF

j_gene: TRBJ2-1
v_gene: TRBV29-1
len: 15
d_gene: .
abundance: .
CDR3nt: TGCAGCGTCATAGGGGGGGGTGGATCCTACAATGAGCAGTTCTTC
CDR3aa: CSVIGGGGSYNEQFF

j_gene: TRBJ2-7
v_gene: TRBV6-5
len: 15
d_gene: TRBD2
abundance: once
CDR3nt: TGTGCCAGCATAGTATTAGCGGGGGCCAACTACGAGCAGTACTTC
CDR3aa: CASIVLAGANYEQYF

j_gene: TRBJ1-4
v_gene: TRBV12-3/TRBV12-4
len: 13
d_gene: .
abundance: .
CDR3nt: TGTGCCAGCAGTTGGACAGCTAATGAAAAACTGTTTTTT
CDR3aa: CASSWTANEKLFF

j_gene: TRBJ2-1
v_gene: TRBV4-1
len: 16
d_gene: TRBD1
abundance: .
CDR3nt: TGCGCCAGCAGCCAGCTCACAGGGGGTCGGGACAATGAGCAGTTCTTC
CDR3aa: CASSQLTGGRDNEQFF

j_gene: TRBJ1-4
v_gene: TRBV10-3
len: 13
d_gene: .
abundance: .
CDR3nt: TGTGCCATCAGTAGTTGGGAGAAGGAAAAACTGTTTTTT
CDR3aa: CAISSWEKEKLFF

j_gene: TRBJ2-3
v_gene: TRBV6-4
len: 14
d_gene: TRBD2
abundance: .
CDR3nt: TGTGCCAGTAAAGCGGGGGCATACACAGATACGCAGTATTTT
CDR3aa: CASKAGAYTDTQYF